Shown below are 9 T cell receptor beta chains from a single sample sequenced in a study of T cells in Graves' hyperthyroidism and ophthalmopathy. TCR beta CDR3 regions were amplified from RNA. A first-round RT-PCR of the TCR CDR3 used the HTBI primer set. One entry per CDR3 protein, called by TCRdb with MiXCR from the multiplex PCR reads. The sample contains around 440,000 distinct CDR3 sequences, around 16% of which appear only once. Input material: blood. The source is a woman aged 18 to 35 with Graves' hyperthyroidism.

The chain is built from TRBV7-9 and TRBJ1-2; D gene ambiguous. The CDR3 runs 15 residues. Between the trimmed V and J ends, which lost 2 bases and 4 bases, there was a span of 14 bases. Germline loops: CDR1 SEHNR, CDR2 FQNEAQ (reference sequence). For the CDR3, the DNA is TGTGCCAGCAGCTTACACGGGGAAGGGATCTATGGCTACACCTTC. Its protein is CASSLHGEGIYGYTF.

This clonotype was seen many times. The chain employs TRBV2 and TRBJ1-4, with 10 bases aligning to TRBD1. Germline values: CDR1 SNHLY, CDR2 FYNNEI. The CDR3 runs 13 residues. V shed 8 bases, J shed 7 bases, and the junction held 4 bases outside the gene matches. Here the CDR3 reads CASRQGASEKLFF. CDR3 nucleotides: TGTGCCAGCCGACAGGGGGCGAGTGAAAAACTGTTTTTT.

This clonotype was counted ten times or more. V is TRBV3-1 and J is TRBJ2-7; D gene uncertain. V lost 1 base, J lost 4 bases, and 8 bases lay in between. The CDR3 covers 13 residues. CDR1 is LGHDT, CDR2 YNNKEL, per germline (reference sequence). CDR3 DNA sequence: TGTGCCAGCAGCCAAGGGAGATGGTACGAGCAGTACTTC. Amino acid sequence: CASSQGRWYEQYF.

This clonotype was recorded at least ten times. J is TRBJ2-1 and V is TRBV4-1; 11 bases line up with TRBD2. Germline V CDR1 and CDR2: MGHRA, YSYEKL. CDR3 length equals 17 residues. V shed 4 bases and J 0 bases; nucleotides not matched to a gene: 5. CDR3 nucleotide sequence: TGCGCCAGCAGCCCGGGACTAGCGGCCCGCTCCTACAATGAGCAGTTCTTC. Protein: CASSPGLAARSYNEQFF.

In its sample, this clonotype was seen many times. The gene calls are TRBV28 and TRBJ2-5; D unclear. Trimming took off 5 bases at V and 4 bases at J, with 11 bases between the two ends. The V gene's germline CDR1 is MDHEN and CDR2 SYDVKM. The CDR3 has 13 amino acids. The CDR3 coding sequence is TGTGCCAGCAGTCCGTCATACGGAGAGACCCAGTACTTC. Translation gives CASSPSYGETQYF.

This clonotype was seen ten or more times. The chain joins TRBV12-3 or TRBV12-4 to TRBJ1-5; D may be TRBD1 (5 bases). The ends were cut back, 5 bases at V and 4 bases at J, with 6 bases in the middle. The CDR3 sequence is 12 residues long. The CDR3 is CASSAGNQPQHF. CDR3 nucleotides: TGTGCCAGCAGTGCAGGGAATCAGCCCCAGCATTTT.

This clonotype was recorded at least ten times. V and J are TRBV3-1 and TRBJ2-7; TRBD2 matches 9 bases. The CDR3 has 14 residues. The trim removed 4 bases at V and 2 bases at J, leaving 3 bases unmatched. Germline V gives CDR1 LGHDT, CDR2 YNNKEL (reference sequence). CDR3 DNA: TGTGCCAGCAGCCCTAGCGGGAAGACCTACGAGCAGTACTTC. This sequence encodes CASSPSGKTYEQYF.

This clonotype showed up many times. V is TRBV3-1 and J is TRBJ1-3; D possibly corresponds to TRBD1 (6 bases). Germline V gene data show CDR1 as LGHDT and CDR2 as YNNKEL (reference sequence). The germline V and J ends were trimmed by 4 bases and 2 bases, with 9 bases remaining between them. The CDR3 consists of 14 residues. The CDR3 region is CASSLPGAGNTIYF. The CDR3 region has the DNA TGTGCCAGCAGCCTCCCAGGGGCTGGAAACACCATATATTTT.

The chain combines TRBV19 with TRBJ1-2; tentative D call: TRBD1 (5 bases). CDR1 is LNHDA, CDR2 SQIVND, per germline (reference sequence). V was shortened by 6 bases and J by 10 bases, with 15 bases between the two germline ends. This CDR3 has 12 amino acids. The CDR3, as DNA: TGTGCCAGTAGCGACTGGGGCTTTGACTACACCTTC. Its translation: CASSDWGFDYTF.